This record concerns one T cell receptor (beta chain) sequence. The antigen remains unidentified. Every sample had its cDNA made across eight separate reactions. UMIs that included a 6-nucleotide sample barcode were added by template switching, which took place during cDNA synthesis. TCRdb reprocessed the 5' RACE reads, with one entry per CDR3 protein and no DNA. The table lists some 100,000 distinct CDR3 sequences. Germline V gene lookup returns CDR1 SGHTA and CDR2 FQGTGA. The CDR3 totals 13 residues. The sample belongs to a study of monozygotic twins with inflammatory bowel disease. General observations from the study: It was in IBD patients that TCRbeta diversity (inverse Simpson) was lower than in healthy co-twins. Twin pairs that were concordant did not differ from discordant pairs in repertoire similarity, possibly from limited power.

Sequencing input: blood. This sequence was found in a human donor with ulcerative colitis or Crohn's disease, or a healthy co-twin of an affected twin (not recorded which). V and J are TRBV7-3 and TRBJ1-2; the D call from TCRdb, TRBD1, cannot be confirmed without DNA. CDR3 residues: CASSFAQGYGYTF.